These 23 T cell receptor beta chains originate from one sample sequenced in a study of blood T cell dynamics during melanoma immunotherapy. The time point is: pre-treatment baseline. Here immunoSEQ multiplex PCR was the method, and the copy in TCRdb shows in-frame clones only, minus some. The table records about 13,000 clones, about 90% of them present only once. The starting material was effector memory CD8+ T cells from blood, obtained from a patient treated with checkpoint blockade. These receptors were collected from a human donor with melanoma.

This chain links TRBV13 with TRBJ2-7, with 12 bases lining up with TRBD1. This CDR3 contains 15 residues. J gave up 4 bases and V 4 bases, and 5 bases lay outside the gene matches. The germline gives CDR1 PRHDT, CDR2 FYEKMQ (reference sequence). The CDR3 here is CASSYPGQGAYEQYF. Here the CDR3 DNA reads TGTGCCAGCAGCTATCCGGGACAGGGGGCTTACGAGCAGTACTTC.

This clone came up a few times. This sequence joins TRBV2 and TRBJ1-2; no clear D. V lost 2 bases, J lost 1 base, and 11 bases lay in between. Germline lookup yields CDR1 SNHLY and CDR2 FYNNEI. The CDR3 has 15 residues. This chain's CDR3 is CASSEHGGFNYGYTF. CDR3 in DNA: TGTGCCAGCAGTGAACATGGCGGCTTTAACTATGGCTACACCTTC.

The chain is built from TRBV27 and TRBJ2-7; a possible D gene is TRBD1 (6 bases). CDR3 size: 13 residues. Looked up from germline, CDR1 is MNHEY and CDR2 is SMNVEV (reference sequence). Between the trimmed V and J ends, which lost 5 bases and 6 bases, there was a span of 14 bases. DNA of the CDR3: TGTGCCAGCAGTATAAATACAGGGTCCGAGCAGTACTTC. Translation: CASSINTGSEQYF.

This sequence joins TRBV27 and TRBJ1-6; D uncertain. V was trimmed by 2 bases and J by 10 bases, leaving 12 bases between them. The germline CDR1 and CDR2 sequences are MNHEY and SMNVEV (reference sequence). The CDR3 consists of 14 residues. CDR3 bases: TGTGCCAGCAGTTTAAGGGTCCCGTCCTCACCCCTCCACTTT. Its protein product is CASSLRVPSSPLHF.

The chain carries TRBV5-1 and TRBJ2-3; unclear D gene. V was shortened by 0 bases and J by 7 bases, with 6 bases between the two germline ends. This CDR3 is 12 amino acids long. CDR1 and CDR2 from the germline V gene are SGHRS and YFSETQ. The CDR3 bases are TGCGCCAGCAGCTTGGAATCCTATACGCAGTATTTT. Protein: CASSLESYTQYF.

This clone was recorded only once. This chain connects TRBV19 to TRBJ1-5; D unclear. Trimming took 6 bases from V and 0 from J, leaving 9 bases between them. The CDR3 length is 14 residues. Germline CDR1 and CDR2: LNHDA and SQIVND (reference sequence). The CDR3 spells CASSPRNSNQPQHF. In DNA, the CDR3 is TGTGCCAGTAGCCCCAGGAATAGCAATCAGCCCCAGCATTTT.

The chain joins TRBV19 to TRBJ2-5; 7 bases are a match to TRBD1. The DNA end favors TRBJ2-7, so the J call may be wrong. The CDR3 is 13 residues long. Germline values: CDR1 LNHDA, CDR2 SQIVND (reference sequence). CDR3: CASSLGGSYEQYF. In DNA form, the CDR3 reads TGTGCCAGTAGTCTAGGGGGCAGCTACGAGCAGTACTTC.

V usage is TRBV5-1 and J usage is TRBJ2-7; D ambiguous. V lost 0 bases and J lost 4, with 11 bases in between. The CDR3 totals 14 residues. Looked up from germline, CDR1 is SGHRS and CDR2 is YFSETQ. CDR3 amino acids: CASSLAALEYEQYF. The CDR3 region has the DNA TGCGCCAGCAGCTTGGCCGCACTGGAATACGAGCAGTACTTC.

The chain links TRBV10-3 to TRBJ2-3; 9 bases align to TRBD2. The germline V gene encodes CDR1 ENHRY and CDR2 SYGVKD. J gave up 4 bases and V 4 bases, and 6 bases lay outside the gene matches. The CDR3 covers 15 residues. The CDR3 bases are TGTGCCATCAGTGTTGTAGCGGGAGTTCCAGATACGCAGTATTTT. This sequence encodes CAISVVAGVPDTQYF.

The J gene is TRBJ2-4, the V gene TRBV7-9; a weak D match, TRBD1 (6 bases). V gave up 4 bases and J gave up 0 bases, with 13 bases separating them. The germline V gene encodes CDR1 SEHNR and CDR2 FQNEAQ (reference sequence). The CDR3 contains 16 residues. CDR3 sequence (DNA): TGTGCCAGCAGCTCGACGGACAGTTTAGCCAAAAACATTCAGTACTTC. Translating gives CASSSTDSLAKNIQYF. Using reference TRBV7-9 and TRBJ2-4 for the parts outside the CDR3, the full variable domain is DTGVSQNPRHKITKRGQNVTFRCDPISEHNRLYWYRQTLGQGPEFLTYFQNEAQLEKSRLLSDRFSAERPKGSFSTLEIQRTEQGDSAMYLCASSSTDSLAKNIQYFGAGTRLSVL.

V usage is TRBV6-1 and J usage is TRBJ1-4, with D tentatively TRBD1 (6 bases). With 7 bases removed from V and 3 bases from J, the gap between germline ends came to 15 bases. This CDR3 is built from 15 residues. Looked up from germline, CDR1 is MNHNS and CDR2 is SASEGT. CDR3 in amino acids: CASTTGPWANEKLFF. DNA of the CDR3: TGTGCCAGCACCACAGGGCCCTGGGCTAATGAAAAACTGTTTTTT.

This clone was picked up a small number of times. J is TRBJ1-2 and V is TRBV27; 7 positions agree with TRBD1. Germline assignment: CDR1 MNHEY and CDR2 SMNVEV (reference sequence). Trimming removed 6 bases from V and 3 bases from J; junction bases left unmatched: 7. CDR3 length: 14 residues. CDR3 coding DNA: TGTGCCAGCAGCTCCAGGGGGGTTTACTATGGCTACACCTTC. Amino acids: CASSSRGVYYGYTF.

The rearrangement uses TRBV9 and TRBJ2-3; TRBD2 agrees at 8 bases. This CDR3 contains 16 residues. Germline CDR1 reads SGDLS; CDR2 reads YYNGEE. Germline trimming cut 3 bases from V and 3 bases from J; bases unmatched to any gene: 9. CDR3 sequence (DNA): TGTGCCAGCAGCGGTACACTAGCGGCTAGGACAGATACGCAGTATTTT. This codes for CASSGTLAARTDTQYF.

This clone was found once. The chain uses TRBV19 and TRBJ1-1; 7 positions agree with TRBD1. The V gene end was trimmed by 4 bases and the J gene end by 3 bases; junction bases not matched to a gene: 8. The CDR3 has 15 amino acids. The germline gives CDR1 LNHDA, CDR2 SQIVND (reference sequence). The CDR3, as DNA: TGTGCCAGTAGTACCCGAGTCAGGGGGTACACTGAAGCTTTCTTT. Amino acid sequence: CASSTRVRGYTEAFF.

J is TRBJ2-1 and V is TRBV27; D is unresolved. CDR1 and CDR2 from the germline V gene are MNHEY and SMNVEV (reference sequence). With 3 bases removed from V and 6 bases from J, the gap between germline ends came to 9 bases. This CDR3 spans 13 amino acids. The CDR3 bases are TGTGCCAGCAGTTTGGCGTCGGCCAATGAGCAGTTCTTC. Protein: CASSLASANEQFF.

The gene calls are TRBV19 and TRBJ2-7; TRBD2 matches at 8 bases. The ends lost 5 bases at V and 3 bases at J; junction bases unmatched: 6. Germline CDR1 LNHDA, CDR2 SQIVND (reference sequence). This CDR3 is 14 amino acids long. This CDR3 reads CASSATSGLYEQYF. The CDR3 region has the DNA TGTGCCAGTAGTGCCACTAGCGGCCTCTACGAGCAGTACTTC.

For the CDR3, the DNA is TGTGCCAGCAGCTTAGAAACCGGACAGGCGAACTATGGCTACACCTTC. It yields the protein CASSLETGQANYGYTF. The chain recombines TRBV7-9 with TRBJ1-2; 7 bases align to TRBD1. CDR3 length equals 16 residues. V lost 1 base and J lost 2; bases outside the gene matches: 7. CDR1 and CDR2 (germline): SEHNR, FQNEAQ (reference sequence).

The chain is built from TRBV6-1 and TRBJ2-7; D is undetermined. The CDR3 has 11 amino acids. CDR1 and CDR2 (germline): MNHNS, SASEGT. Trimming pared 6 bases from V and 6 bases from J, leaving 9 bases between. CDR3 amino acids: CASSDAPEQYF. CDR3 sequence (DNA): TGTGCCAGCAGCGACGCCCCCGAGCAGTACTTC.

The chain couples TRBV2 to TRBJ2-2; maybe TRBD1 (5 bases). The CDR3 is 14 residues long. The germline V and J ends were trimmed by 1 base and 5 bases, with 8 bases remaining between them. Germline CDR1 reads SNHLY; CDR2 reads FYNNEI. CDR3 residues: CASSEGRETGELFF. In DNA form, the CDR3 reads TGTGCCAGCAGTGAAGGCAGGGAAACCGGGGAGCTGTTTTTT.

The CDR3 DNA reads as TGTGCCAGCAGCTTATTCAGCGACAGACACAATGAGCAGTTCTTC. This encodes CASSLFSDRHNEQFF. The V and J genes are TRBV7-9 and TRBJ2-1; a weak D match, TRBD1 (5 bases). The CDR3 runs to 15 residues. Trimming stripped 2 bases from V and 5 bases from J, with 13 bases between. CDR1 is SEHNR and CDR2 is FQNEAQ in the germline V gene (reference sequence). The whole variable domain, filled in from reference TRBV7-9 and TRBJ2-1, reads DTGVSQNPRHKITKRGQNVTFRCDPISEHNRLYWYRQTLGQGPEFLTYFQNEAQLEKSRLLSDRFSAERPKGSFSTLEIQRTEQGDSAMYLCASSLFSDRHNEQFFGPGTRLTVL.

V and J are TRBV10-3 and TRBJ1-2; TRBD1 might be the D (6 bases). The CDR3 contains 15 residues. Trimming pared 4 bases from V and 1 base from J, leaving 13 bases between. Per the germline V gene, CDR1 is ENHRY and CDR2 is SYGVKD. As DNA, the CDR3 is TGTGCCATCAGTGCCGGGACAAATTTTAACTATGGCTACACCTTC. Protein product: CAISAGTNFNYGYTF.

V usage is TRBV6-4 and J usage is TRBJ2-2, with D tentatively TRBD1 (5 bases). CDR1 and CDR2 from the germline V gene are MRHNA and SNTAGT. Trimming left V 10 bases short and J 6 bases short, with 12 bases between. This CDR3 has 12 amino acids. The DNA of the CDR3 is TGTGCCACAAGGGGCGACGCCGGGGAGCTGTTTTTT. Translated, it gives CATRGDAGELFF.

J is TRBJ2-7 and V is TRBV5-1; TRBD2 matches at 13 bases. The CDR3 spans 15 residues. The germline gives CDR1 SGHRS, CDR2 YFSETQ. With 5 bases clipped from V and 4 bases from J, the junction kept 6 bases outside the gene matches. CDR3 sequence: CASSYGTSGEYEQYF. The CDR3 bases are TGCGCCAGCAGTTACGGGACTAGCGGGGAATACGAGCAGTACTTC.